The entry below describes one TCR beta chain. Its matching antigen is unknown. The CDR3 covers 16 residues. Looked up from germline, CDR1 is MNHNY and CDR2 is SVGAGI (reference sequence). The V and J ends lost 3 bases and 2 bases, in that order; junction bases with no gene match: 6. At sampling all donors were nominally healthy, likely with unrecorded immune exposures. 13 Jbeta primers and 60 Vbeta primers were used for the PCR. Data came from immunoSEQ multiplex PCR; TCRdb stores just in-frame clones and leaves some out. Among 60,000 to 90,000 clones listed, 55% to 80% were seen once. These data are taken from a study of cytomegalovirus exposure and HLA in healthy donors. Study-wide points: In a later analysis, TCR beta V- and J-gene trimming showed a link to a missense DCLRE1C variant. HLA allele associations emerged for 16,951 TCR beta sequences in a later analysis, at 0.05 false discovery rate.

This TCR was recovered from a man in his forties in good health and CMV-seropositive. V is TRBV6-6 and J is TRBJ2-2, with 7 bases matching TRBD2. Sequencing was done on a sample of PBMCs. The CDR3 DNA follows: TGTGCCAGCAGTTATGTGGCGGGAGCTAACACCGGGGAGCTGTTTTTT. Translated: CASSYVAGANTGELFF.